Listed below are T cell receptor beta chains from one sample, sequenced in a study of read filtering for tumor transcriptome and immune sequencing. TCRdb recomputed calls from the reads with MiXCR, one row per CDR3 protein. This table has roughly 25,000 distinct CDR3 sequences, 20% to 25% appearing once. Material for sequencing was a population of CD138-negative cells sorted from bone marrow. The receptors derive from a donor over 35 with multiple myeloma. Each CDR3 is given with its conserved first and last residue. D genes are given only for firm matches. Size is stated for part of the rows, as once, few or many counts, or as a class when the clone is expanded.

clone_size: many
d_call: NA
v_call: TRBV2
j_call: TRBJ2-3
cdr3_length: 12
cdr3_aa: CASSVLTDTQYF
cdr3_nt: TGTGCCAGCAGTGTATTAACAGATACGCAGTATTTT

clone_size: many
d_call: TRBD1
v_call: TRBV7-6
j_call: TRBJ2-7
cdr3_length: 13
cdr3_aa: CASSFGQAYEQYF
cdr3_nt: TGTGCCAGCAGCTTTGGACAGGCCTACGAGCAGTACTTC

clone_size: many
d_call: NA
v_call: TRBV20-1
j_call: TRBJ2-3
cdr3_length: 15
cdr3_aa: CSASHGSGVGDTQYF
cdr3_nt: TGCAGTGCTAGTCACGGGAGCGGAGTGGGGGATACGCAGTATTTT

clone_size: many
d_call: TRBD2
v_call: TRBV5-1
j_call: TRBJ2-2
cdr3_length: 20
cdr3_aa: CASSLAMRASGRAGTGELFF
cdr3_nt: TGCGCCAGCAGCTTGGCTATGCGCGCTAGCGGGAGGGCCGGGACCGGGGAGCTGTTTTTT

clone_size: medium-sized
d_call: NA
v_call: TRBV7-3
j_call: TRBJ2-1
cdr3_length: 13
cdr3_aa: CASSLRLINEQFF
cdr3_nt: TGTGCCAGCAGCTTAAGACTCATTAATGAGCAGTTCTTC

clone_size: medium-sized
d_call: NA
v_call: TRBV5-1
j_call: TRBJ2-1
cdr3_length: 16
cdr3_aa: CASSLAPVLGENEQFF
cdr3_nt: TGCGCCAGCAGCTTGGCCCCCGTACTAGGTGAGAATGAGCAGTTCTTC

clone_size: NA
d_call: TRBD2
v_call: TRBV28
j_call: TRBJ2-7
cdr3_length: 15
cdr3_aa: CTSSRFSGQPRGQYF
cdr3_nt: TGTACCAGCAGTCGTTTTAGCGGGCAGCCACGGGGGCAGTACTTC

clone_size: many
d_call: TRBD2
v_call: TRBV7-2
j_call: TRBJ2-2
cdr3_length: 17
cdr3_aa: CASSLGKLAGGPGELFF
cdr3_nt: TGTGCCAGCAGCTTAGGGAAACTAGCGGGAGGGCCCGGGGAGCTGTTTTTT

clone_size: many
d_call: TRBD2
v_call: TRBV2
j_call: TRBJ2-3
cdr3_length: 15
cdr3_aa: CASSGGLASTDTQYF
cdr3_nt: TGTGCCAGCAGTGGGGGACTAGCTAGCACAGATACGCAGTATTTT

clone_size: NA
d_call: TRBD2
v_call: TRBV19
j_call: TRBJ2-7
cdr3_length: 14
cdr3_aa: CASSPGTSGYEQYF
cdr3_nt: TGTGCCAGTAGTCCCGGGACTAGCGGTTACGAGCAGTACTTC

clone_size: few
d_call: TRBD1
v_call: TRBV11-2
j_call: TRBJ1-4
cdr3_length: 14
cdr3_aa: CASSLDRGNEKLFF
cdr3_nt: TGTGCCAGCAGCTTAGACAGGGGGAATGAAAAACTGTTTTTT

clone_size: few
d_call: NA
v_call: TRBV20-1
j_call: TRBJ2-5
cdr3_length: 14
cdr3_aa: CSARSTGPGETQYF
cdr3_nt: TGCAGTGCTAGGTCCACGGGCCCGGGGGAGACCCAGTACTTC

clone_size: many
d_call: NA
v_call: TRBV11-2
j_call: TRBJ2-3
cdr3_length: 11
cdr3_aa: CASSLSHTQYF
cdr3_nt: TGTGCCAGCAGCTTATCACATACGCAGTATTTT

clone_size: many
d_call: TRBD1
v_call: TRBV20-1
j_call: TRBJ1-2
cdr3_length: 14
cdr3_aa: CSANPGTGGFGYTF
cdr3_nt: TGCAGTGCTAACCCCGGGACAGGGGGCTTTGGCTACACCTTC

clone_size: many
d_call: NA
v_call: TRBV5-1
j_call: TRBJ2-1
cdr3_length: 16
cdr3_aa: CASSLADLSSYNEQFF
cdr3_nt: TGCGCCAGCAGCTTGGCGGACTTAAGCTCCTACAATGAGCAGTTCTTC

clone_size: few
d_call: NA
v_call: TRBV14
j_call: TRBJ2-7
cdr3_length: 15
cdr3_aa: CASSQDLGRSYEQYF
cdr3_nt: TGTGCCAGCAGCCAAGATCTCGGGCGGTCCTACGAGCAGTACTTC

clone_size: NA
d_call: NA
v_call: TRBV19
j_call: TRBJ1-5
cdr3_length: 17
cdr3_aa: CASSMGGGRYSNQPQHF
cdr3_nt: TGTGCCAGTAGTATGGGAGGGGGACGTTATAGCAATCAGCCCCAGCATTTT

clone_size: many
d_call: NA
v_call: TRBV19
j_call: TRBJ2-7
cdr3_length: 13
cdr3_aa: CASSRSRDYEQYF
cdr3_nt: TGTGCCAGTAGTAGGTCCAGGGACTACGAGCAGTACTTC

clone_size: NA
d_call: TRBD1
v_call: TRBV6-6
j_call: TRBJ2-1
cdr3_length: 13
cdr3_aa: CASGGQPRDGQLF
cdr3_nt: TGTGCCAGCGGGGGACAGCCGAGGGATGGGCAGTTGTTC

clone_size: many
d_call: NA
v_call: TRBV15
j_call: TRBJ1-1
cdr3_length: 13
cdr3_aa: CATSRDQGTEAFF
cdr3_nt: TGTGCCACCAGCAGAGATCAGGGCACTGAAGCTTTCTTT

clone_size: many
d_call: NA
v_call: TRBV2
j_call: TRBJ2-7
cdr3_length: 12
cdr3_aa: CASSEQIYEQYF
cdr3_nt: TGTGCCAGCAGTGAACAGATCTACGAGCAGTACTTC

clone_size: NA
d_call: NA
v_call: TRBV24-1
j_call: TRBJ2-1
cdr3_length: 16
cdr3_aa: CATSGSLAASYSELFF
cdr3_nt: TGTGCCACCAGTGGTTCTCTAGCAGCTTCCTACAGTGAGCTGTTCTTC

clone_size: NA
d_call: NA
v_call: TRBV28
j_call: TRBJ1-4
cdr3_length: 14
cdr3_aa: CASSIRQPDEQLFF
cdr3_nt: TGTGCCAGCAGTATACGACAGCCCGATGAACAACTGTTTTTT

clone_size: NA
d_call: NA
v_call: TRBV5-4
j_call: TRBJ2-3
cdr3_length: 13
cdr3_aa: CASSLVGTDTQYF
cdr3_nt: TGTGCCAGCAGCCTCGTTGGGACAGATACGCAGTATTTT

clone_size: many
d_call: NA
v_call: TRBV6-6
j_call: TRBJ2-5
cdr3_length: 14
cdr3_aa: CASRRGAGGRGQYF
cdr3_nt: TGTGCCAGCAGAAGAGGTGCAGGGGGGAGAGGCCAGTACTTC

clone_size: few
d_call: TRBD1
v_call: TRBV20-1
j_call: TRBJ1-5
cdr3_length: 16
cdr3_aa: CSAGTGRTTNNQPQHF
cdr3_nt: TGCAGTGCCGGGACAGGGCGAACTACTAACAATCAGCCCCAGCATTTT

clone_size: many
d_call: TRBD2
v_call: TRBV20-1
j_call: TRBJ2-3
cdr3_length: 15
cdr3_aa: CSARDWDYTTDTQYF
cdr3_nt: TGCAGTGCTAGAGACTGGGACTATACCACAGATACGCAGTATTTT

clone_size: NA
d_call: TRBD1
v_call: TRBV2
j_call: TRBJ2-5
cdr3_length: 15
cdr3_aa: CGSRGTVSPQETQYF
cdr3_nt: TGTGGCAGCAGGGGGACAGTATCGCCCCAAGAGACCCAGTACTTC

clone_size: many
d_call: NA
v_call: TRBV5-1
j_call: TRBJ2-7
cdr3_length: 15
cdr3_aa: CASSLRWGASYEQYF
cdr3_nt: TGCGCCAGCAGCTTAAGGTGGGGAGCCTCCTACGAGCAGTACTTC

clone_size: many
d_call: TRBD1
v_call: TRBV20-1
j_call: TRBJ1-3
cdr3_length: 17
cdr3_aa: CSARDKEGQGSGNTIYF
cdr3_nt: TGCAGTGCTAGAGATAAGGAGGGACAGGGCTCTGGAAACACCATATATTTT

clone_size: large
d_call: NA
v_call: TRBV5-1
j_call: TRBJ2-3
cdr3_length: 12
cdr3_aa: CASSFRSGTQYF
cdr3_nt: TGCGCCAGCAGCTTCCGGAGTGGTACGCAGTATTTT

clone_size: medium-sized
d_call: NA
v_call: TRBV21-1
j_call: TRBJ2-6
cdr3_length: 11
cdr3_aa: CASIGANVLTF
cdr3_nt: TGTGCCAGCATTGGGGCCAACGTCCTGACTTTC

clone_size: many
d_call: NA
v_call: TRBV6-5
j_call: TRBJ1-3
cdr3_length: 18
cdr3_aa: CASSRTKDRGGGGNTIYF
cdr3_nt: TGTGCCAGCAGCCGTACGAAGGACCGGGGCGGAGGAGGAAACACCATATATTTT

clone_size: medium-sized
d_call: TRBD2
v_call: TRBV7-9
j_call: TRBJ2-1
cdr3_length: 15
cdr3_aa: CASRKGTSGSNEQFF
cdr3_nt: TGTGCCAGCAGGAAGGGGACTAGCGGGAGCAATGAGCAGTTCTTC

clone_size: many
d_call: NA
v_call: TRBV12-3/TRBV12-4
j_call: TRBJ2-7
cdr3_length: 15
cdr3_aa: CASSLSGKDNYEQYF
cdr3_nt: TGTGCCAGCAGTTTGAGCGGCAAGGACAACTACGAGCAGTACTTC

clone_size: many
d_call: NA
v_call: TRBV30
j_call: TRBJ1-4
cdr3_length: 11
cdr3_aa: CAWSIREKLFF
cdr3_nt: TGTGCCTGGAGCATAAGAGAAAAACTGTTTTTT

clone_size: few
d_call: NA
v_call: TRBV5-6
j_call: TRBJ1-1
cdr3_length: 14
cdr3_aa: CASSHRGMNTEAFF
cdr3_nt: TGTGCCAGCAGCCACCGAGGGATGAACACTGAAGCTTTCTTT

clone_size: many
d_call: NA
v_call: TRBV3-1
j_call: TRBJ1-3
cdr3_length: 15
cdr3_aa: CASSLGAASGNTIYF
cdr3_nt: TGTGCCAGCAGCCTCGGGGCAGCCTCTGGAAACACCATATATTTT

clone_size: many
d_call: TRBD1
v_call: TRBV11-3
j_call: TRBJ2-7
cdr3_length: 15
cdr3_aa: CASSQTGQAAYEQYF
cdr3_nt: TGTGCCAGCAGCCAGACGGGACAGGCAGCCTACGAGCAGTACTTC

clone_size: many
d_call: TRBD2
v_call: TRBV5-1
j_call: TRBJ2-1
cdr3_length: 16
cdr3_aa: CASSLVNGRAGNEQFF
cdr3_nt: TGCGCCAGCAGCTTGGTAAACGGGAGGGCTGGAAATGAGCAGTTCTTC

clone_size: many
d_call: TRBD2
v_call: TRBV12-3/TRBV12-4
j_call: TRBJ2-5
cdr3_length: 15
cdr3_aa: CASSELAGHQETQYF
cdr3_nt: TGTGCCAGCAGCGAACTAGCGGGCCACCAAGAGACCCAGTACTTC

clone_size: many
d_call: TRBD2
v_call: TRBV2
j_call: TRBJ2-1
cdr3_length: 14
cdr3_aa: CASMKGLASNEQFF
cdr3_nt: TGTGCCAGCATGAAGGGACTAGCGTCCAATGAGCAGTTCTTC

clone_size: many
d_call: NA
v_call: TRBV12-3/TRBV12-4
j_call: TRBJ2-3
cdr3_length: 14
cdr3_aa: CASSLAGAGDTQYF
cdr3_nt: TGTGCCAGCAGTTTAGCGGGAGCAGGAGATACGCAGTATTTT

clone_size: many
d_call: TRBD2
v_call: TRBV7-8
j_call: TRBJ2-5
cdr3_length: 16
cdr3_aa: CASSLDREAGWETQYF
cdr3_nt: TGTGCCAGCAGCTTAGACCGGGAGGCGGGTTGGGAGACCCAGTACTTC

clone_size: NA
d_call: NA
v_call: TRBV5-1
j_call: TRBJ2-1
cdr3_length: 15
cdr3_aa: CASSREGSAYNEQFF
cdr3_nt: TGCGCCAGTAGCCGCGAAGGATCGGCCTACAATGAGCAGTTCTTC

clone_size: many
d_call: NA
v_call: TRBV2
j_call: TRBJ1-4
cdr3_length: 13
cdr3_aa: CASSEGLKEKLFF
cdr3_nt: TGTGCCAGCAGTGAAGGCCTTAAAGAAAAACTGTTTTTT

clone_size: many
d_call: TRBD1
v_call: TRBV19
j_call: TRBJ1-4
cdr3_length: 15
cdr3_aa: CASSDTGATNEKLFF
cdr3_nt: TGTGCCAGTAGTGACACAGGGGCAACTAATGAAAAACTGTTTTTT

clone_size: many
d_call: TRBD2
v_call: TRBV2
j_call: TRBJ2-7
cdr3_length: 18
cdr3_aa: CASRGPLAGGSEAYEQYF
cdr3_nt: TGTGCCAGCAGGGGACCCCTAGCGGGAGGTTCGGAGGCCTACGAGCAGTACTTC

clone_size: NA
d_call: NA
v_call: TRBV5-1
j_call: TRBJ2-5
cdr3_length: 16
cdr3_aa: CASSKTGSHQGETQYF
cdr3_nt: TGCGCCAGCAGCAAGACCGGGTCCCACCAAGGCGAGACCCAGTACTTC

clone_size: many
d_call: NA
v_call: TRBV3-1
j_call: TRBJ2-7
cdr3_length: 14
cdr3_aa: CASSQGPQRSEQYF
cdr3_nt: TGTGCCAGCAGCCAAGGGCCCCAACGAAGCGAGCAGTACTTC

clone_size: many
d_call: NA
v_call: TRBV20-1
j_call: TRBJ1-5
cdr3_length: 15
cdr3_aa: CSARDPGAGNQPQHF
cdr3_nt: TGCAGTGCTAGAGATCCAGGGGCGGGCAATCAGCCCCAGCATTTT

clone_size: NA
d_call: NA
v_call: TRBV11-2
j_call: TRBJ2-3
cdr3_length: 16
cdr3_aa: CVSSLMRSGDADTQYF
cdr3_nt: TGTGTCAGCAGCTTAATGCGCTCAGGCGACGCAGATACGCAGTATTTT

clone_size: many
d_call: NA
v_call: TRBV5-1
j_call: TRBJ2-2
cdr3_length: 15
cdr3_aa: CASSYGTQTTGELFF
cdr3_nt: TGCGCCAGCAGTTACGGGACACAAACCACCGGGGAGCTGTTTTTT

clone_size: many
d_call: NA
v_call: TRBV7-9
j_call: TRBJ2-3
cdr3_length: 18
cdr3_aa: CASSLDGSWAGSTDTQYF
cdr3_nt: TGTGCCAGCAGCTTAGATGGTTCTTGGGCGGGGAGCACAGATACGCAGTATTTT

clone_size: many
d_call: TRBD2
v_call: TRBV20-1
j_call: TRBJ2-5
cdr3_length: 15
cdr3_aa: CSARTGTSKGETQYF
cdr3_nt: TGCAGTGCTAGAACCGGGACTAGCAAGGGGGAGACCCAGTACTTC

clone_size: many
d_call: TRBD2
v_call: TRBV20-1
j_call: TRBJ2-7
cdr3_length: 15
cdr3_aa: CSAMLAGVGLDEQYF
cdr3_nt: TGCAGTGCTATGCTAGCGGGAGTTGGCCTTGACGAGCAGTACTTC

clone_size: few
d_call: TRBD2
v_call: TRBV2
j_call: TRBJ2-3
cdr3_length: 15
cdr3_aa: CASRSIAGDGDTQYF
cdr3_nt: TGTGCCAGCCGATCTATAGCGGGAGATGGGGATACGCAGTATTTT